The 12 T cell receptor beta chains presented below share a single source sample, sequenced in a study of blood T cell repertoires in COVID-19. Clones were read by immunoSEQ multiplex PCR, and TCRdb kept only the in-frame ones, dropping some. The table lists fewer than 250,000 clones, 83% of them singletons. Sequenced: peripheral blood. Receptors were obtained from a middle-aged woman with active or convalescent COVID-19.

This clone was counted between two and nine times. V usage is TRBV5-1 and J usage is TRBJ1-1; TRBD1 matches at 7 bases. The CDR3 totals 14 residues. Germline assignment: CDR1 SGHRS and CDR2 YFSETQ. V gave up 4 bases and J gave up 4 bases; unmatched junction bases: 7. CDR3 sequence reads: CASSPQGVTTEAFF. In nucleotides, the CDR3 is TGCGCCAGCAGCCCGCAGGGGGTTACCACTGAAGCTTTCTTT. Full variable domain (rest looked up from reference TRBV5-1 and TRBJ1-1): KAGVTQTPRYLIKTRGQQVTLSCSPISGHRSVSWYQQTPGQGLQFLFEYFSETQRNKGNFPGRFSGRQFSNSRSEMNVSTLELGDSALYLCASSPQGVTTEAFFGQGTRLTVV.

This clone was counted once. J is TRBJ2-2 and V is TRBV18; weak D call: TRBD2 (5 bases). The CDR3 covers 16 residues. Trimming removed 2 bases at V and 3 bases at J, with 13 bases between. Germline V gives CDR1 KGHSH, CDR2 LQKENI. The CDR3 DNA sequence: TGTGCCAGCTCACCAACCCTAGCAAGTCACACCGGGGAGCTGTTTTTT. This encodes CASSPTLASHTGELFF.

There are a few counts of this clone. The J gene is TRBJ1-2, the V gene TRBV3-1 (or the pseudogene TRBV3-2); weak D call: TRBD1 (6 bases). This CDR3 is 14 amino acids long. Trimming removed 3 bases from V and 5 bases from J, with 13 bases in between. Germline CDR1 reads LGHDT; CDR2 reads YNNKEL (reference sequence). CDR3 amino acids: CASSHNGGRYGYTF. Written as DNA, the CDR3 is TGTGCCAGCAGCCACAACGGGGGGCGGTATGGCTACACCTTC.

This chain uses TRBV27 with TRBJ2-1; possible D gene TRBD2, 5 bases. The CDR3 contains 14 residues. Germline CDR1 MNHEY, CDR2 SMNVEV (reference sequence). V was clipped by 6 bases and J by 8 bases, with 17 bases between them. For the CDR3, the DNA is TGTGCCAGCAGCATGACGGGAACGGGCGATGAGCAGTTCTTC. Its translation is CASSMTGTGDEQFF.

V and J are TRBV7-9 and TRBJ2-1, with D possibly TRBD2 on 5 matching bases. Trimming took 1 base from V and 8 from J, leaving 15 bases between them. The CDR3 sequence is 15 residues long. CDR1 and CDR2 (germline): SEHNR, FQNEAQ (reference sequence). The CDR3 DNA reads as TGTGCCAGCAGCTTAGTATCCAGGCCCGGGGATGAGCAGTTCTTC. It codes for CASSLVSRPGDEQFF.

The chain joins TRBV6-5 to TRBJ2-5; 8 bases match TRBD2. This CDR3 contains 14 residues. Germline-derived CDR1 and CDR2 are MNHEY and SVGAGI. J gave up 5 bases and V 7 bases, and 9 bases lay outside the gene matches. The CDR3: CASTQAGVRETQYF. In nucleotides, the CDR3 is TGTGCCAGCACCCAAGCGGGAGTTCGGGAGACCCAGTACTTC.

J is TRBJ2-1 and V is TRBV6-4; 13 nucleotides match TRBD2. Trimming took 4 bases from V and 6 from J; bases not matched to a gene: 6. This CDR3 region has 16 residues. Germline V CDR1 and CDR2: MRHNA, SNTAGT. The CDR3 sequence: CASSGFGLAGANEQFF. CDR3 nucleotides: TGTGCCAGCAGTGGATTCGGACTAGCGGGAGCCAATGAGCAGTTCTTC.

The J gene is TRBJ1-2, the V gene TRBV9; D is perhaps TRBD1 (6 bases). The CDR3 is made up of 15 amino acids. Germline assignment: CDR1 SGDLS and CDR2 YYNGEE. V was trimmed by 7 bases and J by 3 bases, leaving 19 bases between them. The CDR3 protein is CASAIPGHGDYGYTF. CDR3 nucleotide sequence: TGTGCCAGCGCTATCCCGGGACATGGCGACTATGGCTACACCTTC. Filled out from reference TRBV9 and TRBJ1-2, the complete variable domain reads DSGVTQTPKHLITATGQRVTLRCSPRSGDLSVYWYQQSLDQGLQFLIQYYNGEERAKGNILERFSAQQFPDLHSELNLSSLELGDSALYFCASAIPGHGDYGYTFGSGTRLTVV.

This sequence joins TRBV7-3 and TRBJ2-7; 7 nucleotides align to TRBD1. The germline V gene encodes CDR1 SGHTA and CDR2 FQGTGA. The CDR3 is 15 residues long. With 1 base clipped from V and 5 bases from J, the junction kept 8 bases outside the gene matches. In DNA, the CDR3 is TGTGCCAGCAGCTTAAAAGGCAGGACAGGCGACGAGCAGTACTTC. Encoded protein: CASSLKGRTGDEQYF.

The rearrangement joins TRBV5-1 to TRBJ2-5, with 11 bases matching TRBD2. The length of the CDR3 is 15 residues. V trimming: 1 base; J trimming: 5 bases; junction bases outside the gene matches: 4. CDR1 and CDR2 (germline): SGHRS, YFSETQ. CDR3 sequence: CASSLTSGRSETQYF. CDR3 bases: TGCGCCAGCAGCTTGACTAGCGGGAGATCTGAGACCCAGTACTTC. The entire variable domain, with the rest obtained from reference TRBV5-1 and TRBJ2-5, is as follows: KAGVTQTPRYLIKTRGQQVTLSCSPISGHRSVSWYQQTPGQGLQFLFEYFSETQRNKGNFPGRFSGRQFSNSRSEMNVSTLELGDSALYLCASSLTSGRSETQYFGPGTRLLVL.

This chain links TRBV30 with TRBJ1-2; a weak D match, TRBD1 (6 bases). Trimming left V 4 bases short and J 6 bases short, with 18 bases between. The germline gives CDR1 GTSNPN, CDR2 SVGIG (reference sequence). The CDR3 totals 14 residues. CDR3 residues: CAWTLGTSSNGYTF. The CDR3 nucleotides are TGTGCCTGGACTCTCGGGACATCTTCGAATGGCTACACCTTC.

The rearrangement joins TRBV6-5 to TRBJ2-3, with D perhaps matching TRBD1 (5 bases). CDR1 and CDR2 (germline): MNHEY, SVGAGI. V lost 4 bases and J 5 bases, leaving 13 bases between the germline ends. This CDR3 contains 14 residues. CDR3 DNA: TGTGCCAGCAGTTTTACTTCCAGGGTAGATACGCAGTATTTT. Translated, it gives CASSFTSRVDTQYF.